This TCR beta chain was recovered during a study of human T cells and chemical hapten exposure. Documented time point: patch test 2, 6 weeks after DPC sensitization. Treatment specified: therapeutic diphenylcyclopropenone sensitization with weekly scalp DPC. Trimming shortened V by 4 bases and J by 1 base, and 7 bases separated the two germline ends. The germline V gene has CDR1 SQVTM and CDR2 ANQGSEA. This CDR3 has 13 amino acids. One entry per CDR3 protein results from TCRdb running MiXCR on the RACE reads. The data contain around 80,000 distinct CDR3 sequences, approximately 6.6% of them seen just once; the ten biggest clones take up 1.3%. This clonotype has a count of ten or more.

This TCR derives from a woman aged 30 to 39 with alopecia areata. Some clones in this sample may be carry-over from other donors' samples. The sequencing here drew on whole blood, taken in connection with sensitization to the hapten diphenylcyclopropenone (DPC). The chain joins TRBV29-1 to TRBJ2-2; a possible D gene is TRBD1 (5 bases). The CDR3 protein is CSVGQLNTGELFF. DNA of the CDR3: TGCAGCGTTGGACAGCTGAACACCGGGGAGCTGTTTTTT.